The 18 T cell receptor beta chains below were found in one sample sequenced in a study of control samples from healthy donors and cancer patients. This table comes from immunoSEQ multiplex PCR, and its TCRdb copy is limited to in-frame clones, with some not included. The sample has about 150,000 clones, roughly 90% seen once. Sequencing was performed on blood. These receptors originate from a woman in her 30s in good health.

This chain joins TRBV28 and TRBJ1-1, with D uncertain. Trimming left V 6 bases short and J 5 bases short, with 19 bases between. The length of the CDR3 is 15 residues. From germline, CDR1 is MDHEN and CDR2 SYDVKM. The CDR3, as DNA: TGTGCCAGCAGCCTACCCCTCAGTCGTAGGACTGAAGCTTTCTTT. Translated, it gives CASSLPLSRRTEAFF.

The V gene is TRBV4-1, the J gene TRBJ2-7, with D unclear. The CDR3 loop spans 12 amino acids. V was trimmed by 1 base and J by 13 bases, leaving 14 bases between them. Germline values: CDR1 MGHRA, CDR2 YSYEKL. The CDR3 reads CASSQGTGSAYF. The CDR3, as DNA: TGCGCCAGCAGCCAAGGAACTGGATCCGCTTACTTC.

The chain couples TRBV29-1 to TRBJ1-2, with D uncertain. The ends were cut back, 4 bases at V and 1 base at J, with 10 bases in the middle. The germline V gene encodes CDR1 SQVTM and CDR2 ANQGSEA. The length of the CDR3 is 13 residues. The DNA for the CDR3 is TGCAGCGTTGGAGGTCAGGTTAACTATGGCTACACCTTC. The encoded protein is CSVGGQVNYGYTF.

The chain employs TRBV5-1 and TRBJ2-5; D uncertain. Trimming took off 2 bases at V and 2 bases at J, with 13 bases between the two ends. This CDR3 is built from 15 residues. The germline V gene has CDR1 SGHRS and CDR2 YFSETQ. The CDR3 nucleotides are TGCGCCAGCAGCTTAGTAGGGCAGACGCAAGAGACCCAGTACTTC. Residues: CASSLVGQTQETQYF.

The chain uses TRBV11-2 and TRBJ2-2; D is unresolved. The V gene lost 3 bases and the J gene lost 5 bases, with 7 bases spanning the gap. CDR3 length equals 13 residues. Germline lookup yields CDR1 SGHAT and CDR2 FQNNGV. The CDR3 nucleotides read TGTGCCAGCAGCTTTGATATAACCGGGGAGCTGTTTTTT. Translating it yields CASSFDITGELFF.

This chain connects TRBV29-1 to TRBJ2-1; 9 positions agree with TRBD1. CDR1 is SQVTM, CDR2 ANQGSEA, per germline. The CDR3 totals 13 residues. With V trimmed by 8 bases and J by 6 bases, 8 bases remained unmatched. Here the CDR3 DNA reads TGCAGCTCCTCGACAGGGGGGATCAATGAGCAGTTCTTC. Translating gives CSSSTGGINEQFF.

This clone was counted a single time. This chain links TRBV2 with TRBJ2-7, with D uncertain. V was clipped by 4 bases and J by 3 bases, with 13 bases between them. The germline gives CDR1 SNHLY, CDR2 FYNNEI. This CDR3 spans 14 amino acids. CDR3 amino acids: CASSAAVPGYEQYF. The CDR3 DNA sequence: TGTGCCAGCAGTGCGGCGGTTCCTGGCTACGAGCAGTACTTC.

The chain recombines TRBV6-6 with TRBJ2-7; TRBD2 aligns across 7 bases. The CDR3 contains 15 residues. The V gene end was trimmed by 2 bases and the J gene end by 3 bases; junction bases not matched to a gene: 7. In germline, CDR1 is MNHNY, CDR2 SVGAGI (reference sequence). The CDR3 sequence is CASSYGRGVGYEQYF. CDR3 nucleotides: TGTGCCAGCAGTTACGGGAGGGGCGTCGGCTACGAGCAGTACTTC.

This chain connects TRBV6-2 or TRBV6-3 to TRBJ2-1; tentatively, D is TRBD2 (6 bases). V gave up 2 bases and J gave up 10 bases, with 6 bases separating them. Germline V CDR1 and CDR2: MNHEY, SVGEGT. The CDR3 runs 11 residues. The CDR3, as DNA: TGTGCCAGCAGTTACGGGGGGGAGCAGTTCTTC. Its protein is CASSYGGEQFF.

The V and J genes are TRBV6-5 and TRBJ2-2; D uncertain. The CDR3 covers 12 residues. V lost 6 bases and J lost 3, with 5 bases in between. Per germline, CDR1 MNHEY and CDR2 SVGAGI. CDR3 nucleotides: TGTGCCAGCAGACTATACACCGGGGAGCTGTTTTTT. Translated: CASRLYTGELFF.

V usage is TRBV10-3 and J usage is TRBJ2-5, with 10 nucleotides matching TRBD1. Germline CDR1 and CDR2: ENHRY and SYGVKD. The CDR3 loop spans 14 amino acids. J lost 2 bases, V lost 10 bases, and 7 bases had no gene match. Here the CDR3 reads CATQDRGRQETQYF. CDR3 coding DNA: TGTGCCACCCAAGACAGGGGGCGGCAAGAGACCCAGTACTTC.

The V call is TRBV6-1, the J call TRBJ1-4; D is undetermined. Trimming cost V 2 bases and J 0 bases, with 7 bases left between them. The germline V gene has CDR1 MNHNS and CDR2 SASEGT. The CDR3 has 15 residues. As DNA, the CDR3 is TGTGCCAGCAGTGAACAATCTGCAACTAATGAAAAACTGTTTTTT. Translation: CASSEQSATNEKLFF.

The rearrangement joins TRBV9 to TRBJ1-1; possible D gene TRBD1, 5 bases. The CDR3 covers 18 residues. Deletions cut 1 base from V and 0 bases from J, with 19 bases between. Germline lookup yields CDR1 SGDLS and CDR2 YYNGEE. The CDR3 sequence: CASSVPRDGSEVNTEAFF. CDR3 sequence (DNA): TGTGCCAGCAGCGTACCCCGGGACGGAAGTGAGGTGAACACTGAAGCTTTCTTT.

Remarks on this clone: The sample holds other DNA sequences that translate to the same CDR3. This chain links TRBV27 with TRBJ2-1; tentatively, D is TRBD2 (5 bases). The V end lost 3 bases, the J end lost 0 bases, and 6 bases lay between the germline ends. This CDR3 has 14 amino acids. Germline loops: CDR1 MNHEY, CDR2 SMNVEV (reference sequence). DNA for the CDR3: TGTGCCAGCAGTTTGGGGAGCTCCTACAATGAGCAGTTCTTC. It yields the protein CASSLGSSYNEQFF.

The V call is TRBV6-2 or TRBV6-3, the J call TRBJ1-5, with a weak D call TRBD1 (6 bases). Looked up from germline, CDR1 is MNHEY and CDR2 is SVGEGT. Trimming shortened V by 2 bases and J by 3 bases, and 11 bases separated the two germline ends. This CDR3 comprises 15 residues. The chain's CDR3 is CASSYDRTNNQPQHF. The CDR3 nucleotides read TGTGCCAGCAGTTACGACAGGACAAACAATCAGCCCCAGCATTTT.

The V gene is TRBV10-2, the J gene TRBJ2-3; D possibly uses TRBD1 or TRBD2 (5 bases each). The length of the CDR3 is 13 residues. V was pared by 4 bases and J by 0 bases, with 5 bases between. Germline CDR1 is WSHSY and CDR2 is SAAADI. The CDR3 sequence is CASSGDSTDTQYF. DNA of the CDR3: TGCGCCAGCAGTGGGGACAGCACAGATACGCAGTATTTT.

This chain uses TRBV7-2 with TRBJ2-2; 13 nucleotides agree with TRBD2. V was pared by 5 bases and J by 7 bases, with 7 bases of the junction left unmatched. Germline CDR1 reads SGHTA; CDR2 reads FQGNSA. The CDR3 has 16 amino acids. The CDR3 loop is CASSQGLAGAGGELFF. In DNA form, the CDR3 reads TGTGCCAGCAGCCAAGGACTAGCGGGAGCAGGCGGGGAGCTGTTTTTT.

This chain links TRBV7-8 with TRBJ2-1; no firm D call. Trimming shortened V by 5 bases and J by 8 bases, and 19 bases separated the two germline ends. Germline values: CDR1 SGHVS, CDR2 FQNEAQ. This CDR3 spans 15 amino acids. CDR3 protein: CASSVGPTRLDEQFF. CDR3 DNA sequence: TGTGCCAGCAGCGTAGGACCGACCCGTCTCGATGAGCAGTTCTTC.